This TCR beta chain stems from a study of T-cell memory formation after mild COVID-19. Losses at the gene ends were 5 bases for V and 2 bases for J; bases not matched to a gene: 3. Germline CDR1 is SGHKS and CDR2 is YYEKEE (reference sequence). CDR3 length equals 14 residues. Each CDR3 protein is one row after TCRdb ran MiXCR on the 5' RACE reads. The sample shows about 350,000 distinct CDR3 sequences, approximately 14% of them seen only once. V is TRBV5-5 and J is TRBJ2-2; 7 bases map to TRBD1. Input material: PBMCs or a T cell subset sorted from them (not recorded which). The receptor was isolated from a man aged 18-30 years who had mild COVID-19 (a few samples of this study predate the infection). Cell type and time point are not known. DNA of the CDR3: TGTGCCAGCAGACAGGGGTCAAACACCGGGGAGCTGTTTTTT. Amino acids: CASRQGSNTGELFF.